The entry that follows covers one TCR beta chain sequence. The target antigen is unknown. One entry per CDR3 protein, called by TCRdb with MiXCR from the reads. Here the sample spans 200,000 to 300,000 distinct CDR3 sequences, 6% to 8% being singletons. V lost 6 bases and J lost 2; bases outside the gene matches: 8. CDR3 length: 16 residues. This sample was included in a study of T cell repertoires in cytomegalovirus infection. Study-wide background: CMV infection plus the matching HLA type was flagged by public TCR beta signatures.

Study findings and constraints: Dominating the ex vivo response were HLA-C-restricted CMV-specific TCR beta clonotypes. Frequencies of public TCR beta families were cumulated, and this identified carriers of CMV plus the relevant HLA.

The chain combines TRBV12-3 or TRBV12-4 with TRBJ2-7, with 12 bases fitting TRBD2. This receptor was taken from a human donor in good health (CMV status not recorded). Some clones in this sample may be carry-over from other donors' samples. The specimen sequenced was PBMCs. The DNA of the CDR3 is TGTGCCAGCAGCCCCCGACTAGCGGGGGCGACCTACGAGCAGTACTTC. Translation: CASSPRLAGATYEQYF.